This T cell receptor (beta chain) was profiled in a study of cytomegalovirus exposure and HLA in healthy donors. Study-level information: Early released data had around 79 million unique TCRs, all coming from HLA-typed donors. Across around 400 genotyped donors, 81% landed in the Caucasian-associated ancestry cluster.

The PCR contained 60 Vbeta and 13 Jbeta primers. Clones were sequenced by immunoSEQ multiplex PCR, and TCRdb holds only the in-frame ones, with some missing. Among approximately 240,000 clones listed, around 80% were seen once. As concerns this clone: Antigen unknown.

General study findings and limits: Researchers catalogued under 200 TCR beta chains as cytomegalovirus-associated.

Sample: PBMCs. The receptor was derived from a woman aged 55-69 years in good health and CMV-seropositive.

The CDR3 sequence is CASSLATAGAHNEQFF. CDR3 coding DNA: TGCGCCAGCAGCTTGGCCACAGCAGGGGCCCACAATGAGCAGTTCTTC. This chain uses TRBV5-1 with TRBJ2-1, with D possibly being TRBD1 (6 bases). Trimming shortened V by 0 bases and J by 5 bases, and 15 bases separated the two germline ends. The CDR3 extends over 16 amino acids. From germline, CDR1 is SGHRS and CDR2 YFSETQ.